This T cell receptor beta chain was obtained from a study of blood T cell repertoires in COVID-19. In the study overall: Researchers got acute and convalescent COVID-19 samples from the United States, Italy and Spain. T cells, B-cell-depleted T cells, or PBMCs provided the cDNA or gDNA that served as material.

Germline-derived CDR1 and CDR2 are SGHNT and YENEEA. This CDR3 is built from 15 residues. Trimming left V 1 base short and J 1 base short, with 9 bases between. Profiling relied on immunoSEQ multiplex PCR, and the TCRdb table lists in-frame clones only, not all of them. The sample includes 100,000 to 150,000 clones, roughly 86% of them seen just once. The TCR comes from a human donor in a cohort sampled during active COVID-19. The sample comprised peripheral blood. The chain is built from TRBV11-3 and TRBJ2-3; the D is unclear. This CDR3 is CASSLAGAGTDTQYF. The CDR3 nucleotides read TGTGCCAGCAGCTTAGCGGGTGCGGGCACAGATACGCAGTATTTT.